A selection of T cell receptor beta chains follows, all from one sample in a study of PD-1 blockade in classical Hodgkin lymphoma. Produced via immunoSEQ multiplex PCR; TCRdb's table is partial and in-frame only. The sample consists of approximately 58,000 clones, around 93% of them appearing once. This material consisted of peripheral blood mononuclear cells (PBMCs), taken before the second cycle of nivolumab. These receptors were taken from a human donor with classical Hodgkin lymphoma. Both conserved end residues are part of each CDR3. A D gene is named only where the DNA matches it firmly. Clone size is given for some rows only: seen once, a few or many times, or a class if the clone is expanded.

CDR3aa: CASSQDPTAAATNEKLFF
CDR3nt: TGCGCCAGCAGCCAAGACCCGACAGCCGCCGCAACTAATGAAAAACTGTTTTTT
v_gene: TRBV4-3
len: 18
abundance: .
j_gene: TRBJ1-4
d_gene: .

CDR3aa: CASSSTTGTGGETQYF
CDR3nt: TGTGCCAGCAGTTCTACCACCGGGACAGGGGGCGAAACGCAGTACTTC
v_gene: TRBV28
len: 16
abundance: .
j_gene: TRBJ2-7
d_gene: TRBD1

CDR3aa: CASSIEGTSGVSYEQYF
CDR3nt: TGTGCCAGTAGTATAGAGGGAACTAGCGGGGTCTCCTACGAGCAGTACTTC
v_gene: TRBV19
len: 17
abundance: few
j_gene: TRBJ2-7
d_gene: TRBD2

CDR3aa: CASSLGGGAYEQYF
CDR3nt: TGTGCCAGCAGCTTAGGGGGCGGAGCCTACGAGCAGTACTTC
v_gene: TRBV7-2
len: 14
abundance: .
j_gene: TRBJ2-7
d_gene: .

CDR3aa: CASSSWTDSNYGYTF
CDR3nt: TGTGCCAGCAGCTCATGGACAGATTCTAACTATGGCTACACCTTC
v_gene: TRBV9
len: 15
abundance: .
j_gene: TRBJ1-2
d_gene: .

CDR3aa: CASTPGTGASYEQYF
CDR3nt: TGCGCCAGCACACCCGGGACGGGGGCGTCCTACGAGCAGTACTTC
v_gene: TRBV10-2
len: 15
abundance: .
j_gene: TRBJ2-7
d_gene: .

CDR3aa: CASSPGTGAGGTEAFF
CDR3nt: TGTGCCAGCTCACCAGGGACAGGGGCCGGGGGCACTGAAGCTTTCTTT
v_gene: TRBV18
len: 16
abundance: once
j_gene: TRBJ1-1
d_gene: TRBD1

CDR3aa: CASTLGPKNIQYF
CDR3nt: TGTGCCAGCACCCTAGGCCCCAAAAACATTCAGTACTTC
v_gene: TRBV28
len: 13
abundance: .
j_gene: TRBJ2-4
d_gene: .

CDR3aa: CASSDANTEAFF
CDR3nt: TGTGCCAGCAGCGACGCGAACACTGAAGCTTTCTTT
v_gene: TRBV2
len: 12
abundance: .
j_gene: TRBJ1-1
d_gene: .

CDR3aa: CASSGQGAQGETQYF
CDR3nt: TGTGCCAGCAGTGGACAGGGGGCGCAAGGAGAGACCCAGTACTTC
v_gene: TRBV27
len: 15
abundance: .
j_gene: TRBJ2-5
d_gene: TRBD1

CDR3aa: CASSHLTALNEKLFF
CDR3nt: TGTGCCAGCAGCCATTTGACAGCTCTTAATGAAAAACTGTTTTTT
v_gene: TRBV6-1
len: 15
abundance: few
j_gene: TRBJ1-4
d_gene: .

CDR3aa: CASSLLQGNTIYF
CDR3nt: TGTGCCAGCAGTTTATTACAGGGAAACACCATATATTTT
v_gene: TRBV28
len: 13
abundance: .
j_gene: TRBJ1-3
d_gene: .

CDR3aa: CASSQVTGSNQPQHF
CDR3nt: TGCGCCAGCAGCCAAGTAACAGGTAGCAATCAGCCCCAGCATTTT
v_gene: TRBV4-3
len: 15
abundance: .
j_gene: TRBJ1-5
d_gene: .

CDR3aa: CASSVGQSYEQYF
CDR3nt: TGTGCCAGCAGTGTAGGGCAGTCCTACGAGCAGTACTTC
v_gene: TRBV27
len: 13
abundance: .
j_gene: TRBJ2-7
d_gene: .

CDR3aa: CAWSMTGNTGELFF
CDR3nt: TGTGCCTGGAGTATGACAGGGAACACCGGGGAGCTGTTTTTT
v_gene: TRBV30
len: 14
abundance: .
j_gene: TRBJ2-2
d_gene: .

CDR3aa: CASSQVGVDQPQHF
CDR3nt: TGTGCCAGCAGCCAAGTGGGAGTAGATCAGCCCCAGCATTTT
v_gene: TRBV4-2
len: 14
abundance: .
j_gene: TRBJ1-5
d_gene: .

CDR3aa: CASSSTVYEQYF
CDR3nt: TGTGCCAGCAGTTCGACAGTATACGAGCAGTACTTC
v_gene: TRBV6-5
len: 12
abundance: .
j_gene: TRBJ2-7
d_gene: .

CDR3aa: CASSYRTANPEAFF
CDR3nt: TGTGCCAGCAGTTACCGGACAGCAAACCCTGAAGCTTTCTTT
v_gene: TRBV6-5
len: 14
abundance: .
j_gene: TRBJ1-1
d_gene: .

CDR3aa: CASSQVGAYEQYF
CDR3nt: TGTGCCAGCAGCCAAGTCGGGGCCTACGAGCAGTACTTC
v_gene: TRBV4-2
len: 13
abundance: .
j_gene: TRBJ2-7
d_gene: .

CDR3aa: CASSLSGDEQFF
CDR3nt: TGTGCCAGCAGCCTCTCCGGGGATGAGCAGTTCTTC
v_gene: TRBV7-3
len: 12
abundance: .
j_gene: TRBJ2-1
d_gene: .

CDR3aa: CASREGVGGQPQHF
CDR3nt: TGTGCCAGCAGGGAGGGTGTGGGCGGTCAGCCCCAGCATTTT
v_gene: TRBV2
len: 14
abundance: .
j_gene: TRBJ1-5
d_gene: .

CDR3aa: CASSYSSLAAQETQYF
CDR3nt: TGTGCCAGCAGTTACTCGTCCCTAGCGGCACAAGAGACCCAGTACTTC
v_gene: TRBV6-5
len: 16
abundance: .
j_gene: TRBJ2-5
d_gene: TRBD2

CDR3aa: CASSLLIYEQYF
CDR3nt: TGTGCCAGCAGCTTGCTCATCTACGAGCAGTACTTC
v_gene: TRBV5-8
len: 12
abundance: .
j_gene: TRBJ2-7
d_gene: .

CDR3aa: CASSLMRGAYGYTF
CDR3nt: TGTGCCAGCAGCTTAATGCGGGGGGCCTATGGCTACACCTTC
v_gene: TRBV7-3
len: 14
abundance: .
j_gene: TRBJ1-2
d_gene: .

CDR3aa: CASSPIDPLGVGTEAFF
CDR3nt: TGTGCCAGCAGTCCAATAGATCCTCTGGGCGTGGGCACTGAAGCTTTCTTT
v_gene: TRBV27
len: 17
abundance: .
j_gene: TRBJ1-1
d_gene: .

CDR3aa: CASSQDPGRAGRQETQYF
CDR3nt: TGTGCCAGCAGCCAAGATCCAGGGCGCGCAGGAAGGCAAGAGACCCAGTACTTC
v_gene: TRBV14
len: 18
abundance: .
j_gene: TRBJ2-5
d_gene: .

CDR3aa: CAWGTLGAGNTIYF
CDR3nt: TGTGCCTGGGGGACCCTGGGAGCTGGAAACACCATATATTTT
v_gene: TRBV30
len: 14
abundance: .
j_gene: TRBJ1-3
d_gene: .

CDR3aa: CASSKLAGRSTDTQYF
CDR3nt: TGTGCCAGCAGCAAACTAGCGGGGCGGAGCACAGATACGCAGTATTTT
v_gene: TRBV7-3
len: 16
abundance: few
j_gene: TRBJ2-3
d_gene: TRBD2

CDR3aa: CSVEGEQLYGYTF
CDR3nt: TGCAGCGTTGAAGGGGAACAGTTATACGGCTACACCTTC
v_gene: TRBV29-1
len: 13
abundance: few
j_gene: TRBJ1-2
d_gene: .

CDR3aa: CASSPGTRSGDEQFF
CDR3nt: TGTGCCAGCAGTCCCGGGACGAGAAGTGGGGATGAGCAGTTCTTC
v_gene: TRBV28
len: 15
abundance: .
j_gene: TRBJ2-1
d_gene: .

CDR3aa: CASSLGSYEQYF
CDR3nt: TGTGCCAGCAGCCTAGGCTCCTACGAGCAGTACTTC
v_gene: TRBV7-9
len: 12
abundance: .
j_gene: TRBJ2-7
d_gene: .

CDR3aa: CSALWGPSHNEQFF
CDR3nt: TGCAGCGCACTCTGGGGGCCTTCCCACAATGAGCAGTTCTTC
v_gene: TRBV29-1
len: 14
abundance: .
j_gene: TRBJ2-1
d_gene: .

CDR3aa: CASSYRGGNEKLFF
CDR3nt: TGTGCCAGCAGTTACAGGGGTGGTAATGAAAAACTGTTTTTT
v_gene: TRBV6-5
len: 14
abundance: once
j_gene: TRBJ1-4
d_gene: .

CDR3aa: CASSQGLADGYEQFF
CDR3nt: TGTGCCAGCAGCCAAGGTCTAGCTGATGGCTATGAGCAGTTCTTC
v_gene: TRBV14
len: 15
abundance: .
j_gene: TRBJ2-1
d_gene: .

CDR3aa: CASSLSGRNEQYF
CDR3nt: TGTGCCAGCAGTCTCTCCGGGAGGAACGAGCAGTACTTC
v_gene: TRBV27
len: 13
abundance: .
j_gene: TRBJ2-7
d_gene: TRBD2

CDR3aa: CASSVSTGSTYEQYF
CDR3nt: TGTGCCAGCAGCGTATCGACAGGGTCGACCTACGAGCAGTACTTC
v_gene: TRBV9
len: 15
abundance: .
j_gene: TRBJ2-7
d_gene: TRBD1

CDR3aa: CASSQRDSLSYNEQFF
CDR3nt: TGCGCCAGCAGCCAGAGGGACAGTCTCTCCTACAATGAGCAGTTCTTC
v_gene: TRBV4-3
len: 16
abundance: .
j_gene: TRBJ2-1
d_gene: TRBD1

CDR3aa: CASSISGDQETQYF
CDR3nt: TGTGCCAGCAGCATCAGCGGGGACCAAGAGACCCAGTACTTC
v_gene: TRBV9
len: 14
abundance: .
j_gene: TRBJ2-5
d_gene: TRBD2

CDR3aa: CASTPWTSGSDEQFF
CDR3nt: TGTGCCAGCACCCCCTGGACTAGCGGGAGTGATGAGCAGTTCTTC
v_gene: TRBV28
len: 15
abundance: .
j_gene: TRBJ2-1
d_gene: TRBD2

CDR3aa: CASSLVFGSQETQYF
CDR3nt: TGTGCCAGCAGCTTGGTGTTCGGCAGTCAAGAGACCCAGTACTTC
v_gene: TRBV5-4
len: 15
abundance: .
j_gene: TRBJ2-5
d_gene: .

CDR3aa: CASSQARATEAFF
CDR3nt: TGCGCCAGCAGCCAAGCCAGGGCCACTGAAGCTTTCTTT
v_gene: TRBV4-1
len: 13
abundance: .
j_gene: TRBJ1-1
d_gene: .

CDR3aa: CASSLVRPTRFSYNEQFF
CDR3nt: TGTGCCAGCAGCTTAGTACGACCGACTAGGTTCTCCTACAATGAGCAGTTCTTC
v_gene: TRBV7-6
len: 18
abundance: .
j_gene: TRBJ2-1
d_gene: .